This TCR beta chain is from a study of shared T cell receptors in the human thymus. TCRdb keeps only in-frame clones here, not all; method: immunoSEQ multiplex PCR. The table includes about 660,000 clones, roughly 88% detected once. The CDR3 is 15 amino acids. With 4 bases clipped from V and 4 bases from J, the junction kept 9 bases outside the gene matches. Germline assignment: CDR1 SGHDT and CDR2 YYEEEE. The sample was also linked to a second study, of human thymus T cells. As that report states: Healthy Finnish infants undergoing corrective surgery for congenital heart defects provided the donor material. Resections from corrective heart surgery supplied the thymus tissue. Seemingly biased V and J gene usage marked thymic and blood repertoires.

The source material was thymocytes. This TCR derives from a boy under two years old with a congenital heart defect. The V gene is TRBV5-6, the J gene TRBJ2-7; 9 nucleotides agree with TRBD2. CDR3 DNA sequence: TGTGCCAGCAGCATGGCTTGGCGGGAGGGTTACGAGCAGTACTTC. This codes for CASSMAWREGYEQYF.